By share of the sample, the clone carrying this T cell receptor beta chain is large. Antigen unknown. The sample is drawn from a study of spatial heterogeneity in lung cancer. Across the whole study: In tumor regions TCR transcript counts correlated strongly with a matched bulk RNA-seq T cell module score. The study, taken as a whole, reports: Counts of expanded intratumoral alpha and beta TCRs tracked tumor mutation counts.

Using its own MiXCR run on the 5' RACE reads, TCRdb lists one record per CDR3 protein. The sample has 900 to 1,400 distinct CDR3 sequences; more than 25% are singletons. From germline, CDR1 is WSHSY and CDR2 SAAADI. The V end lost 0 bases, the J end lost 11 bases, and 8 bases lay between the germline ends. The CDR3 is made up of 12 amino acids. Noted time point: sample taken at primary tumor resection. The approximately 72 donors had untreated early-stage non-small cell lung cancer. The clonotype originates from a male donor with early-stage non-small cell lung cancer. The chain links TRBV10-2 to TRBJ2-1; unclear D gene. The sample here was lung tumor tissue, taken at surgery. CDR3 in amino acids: CASSESTWKQFF. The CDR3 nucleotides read TGCGCCAGCAGTGAGTCGACTTGGAAGCAGTTCTTC.